Presented here are 32 T cell receptor beta chains from one specimen sequenced in a study of cytomegalovirus exposure and HLA in healthy donors. Some clones are missing from TCRdb's copy, which holds only in-frame ones; the method was immunoSEQ multiplex PCR. The sample lists approximately 160,000 clones; around 92% were seen once. Sequencing was done on a sample of PBMCs. The receptor set was obtained from a man between 18 and 35 years old in good health and CMV-seropositive.

The rearrangement uses TRBV7-3 and TRBJ2-1; possible D gene TRBD1, 5 bases. This CDR3 has 13 amino acids. Germline V gives CDR1 SGHTA, CDR2 FQGTGA. V was shortened by 5 bases and J by 6 bases, with 11 bases between the two germline ends. CDR3 in amino acids: CASSQDTSNEQFF. CDR3 nucleotides: TGTGCCAGCAGCCAGGACACCTCCAATGAGCAGTTCTTC.

For this clone: This CDR3 is also generated by other DNA sequences in the sample. The V and J genes are TRBV28 and TRBJ1-4; D not resolved. Germline V gene lookup returns CDR1 MDHEN and CDR2 SYDVKM. The CDR3 contains 14 residues. Trimming removed 2 bases at V and 1 base at J, with 5 bases between. CDR3 protein: CASSLRGTNEKLFF. DNA for the CDR3: TGTGCCAGCAGTTTACGGGGAACTAATGAAAAACTGTTTTTT.

V gene TRBV7-3 combines with J gene TRBJ2-1; D possibly corresponds to TRBD1 (5 bases). The germline CDR1 and CDR2 sequences are SGHTA and FQGTGA. The CDR3 extends over 16 amino acids. V was trimmed by 1 base and J by 0 bases, leaving 10 bases between them. The CDR3 nucleotides read TGTGCCAGCAGCTTAAGTCAGGGTGTCTCCTACAATGAGCAGTTCTTC. This encodes CASSLSQGVSYNEQFF. The full variable domain, in which reference TRBV7-3 and TRBJ2-1 provide the parts outside the CDR3, is GAGVSQTPSNKVTEKGKYVELRCDPISGHTALYWYRQSLGQGPEFLIYFQGTGAADDSGLPNDRFFAVRPEGSVSTLKIQRTERGDSAVYLCASSLSQGVSYNEQFFGPGTRLTVL.

The V and J genes are TRBV30 and TRBJ2-1, with 10 positions matching TRBD2. The CDR3 spans 16 residues. J was trimmed by 4 bases and V by 3 bases; bases with no gene match: 9. Germline loops: CDR1 GTSNPN, CDR2 SVGIG (reference sequence). CDR3 in amino acids: CAWRGSAGGLYNEQFF. In nucleotides, the CDR3 is TGTGCCTGGAGGGGGTCAGCGGGAGGGCTTTACAATGAGCAGTTCTTC.

V and J are TRBV19 and TRBJ2-1, with D perhaps matching TRBD2 (6 bases). CDR1 and CDR2 from the germline V gene are LNHDA and SQIVND (reference sequence). The CDR3 spans 16 residues. Trimming shortened V by 4 bases and J by 3 bases, and 16 bases separated the two germline ends. CDR3 sequence reads: CASSRKGLAFYNEQFF. The CDR3 nucleotides are TGTGCCAGTAGTAGGAAAGGGCTAGCGTTCTACAATGAGCAGTTCTTC. The full variable domain, with the rest looked up from reference TRBV19 and TRBJ2-1, is DGGITQSPKYLFRKEGQNVTLSCEQNLNHDAMYWYRQDPGQGLRLIYYSQIVNDFQKGDIAEGYSVSREKKESFPLTVTSAQKNPTAFYLCASSRKGLAFYNEQFFGPGTRLTVL.

The V call is TRBV27, the J call TRBJ2-2; the match to TRBD2 covers 8 bases. After removal of 6 bases from V and 4 bases from J, the junction contained 1 base not matched to a gene. This CDR3 is built from 13 residues. Per germline, CDR1 MNHEY and CDR2 SMNVEV (reference sequence). DNA of the CDR3: TGTGCCAGCAGGCGGGGGGCCACCGGGGAGCTGTTTTTT. Translated, it gives CASRRGATGELFF.

The chain couples TRBV28 to TRBJ2-7, with 9 bases lining up with TRBD1. Germline lookup yields CDR1 MDHEN and CDR2 SYDVKM. Losses at the gene ends were 3 bases for V and 3 bases for J; bases not matched to a gene: 3. CDR3 length: 14 amino acids. The CDR3 reads CASSFDRGSYEQYF. The CDR3, as DNA: TGTGCCAGCAGTTTCGACAGGGGGAGCTACGAGCAGTACTTC.

DNA of the CDR3: TGTGCCAGCAGCTATGTTAGCGGGAGGGGCGAGCAGTACTTC. Translated: CASSYVSGRGEQYF. The chain employs TRBV11-3 and TRBJ2-7; 11 bases match TRBD2. The CDR3 loop spans 14 amino acids. The germline V gene encodes CDR1 SGHNT and CDR2 YENEEA. Trimming cost V 4 bases and J 6 bases; bases outside gene matches: 5.

V gene TRBV7-9 combines with J gene TRBJ2-5; 8 bases fit TRBD2. The CDR3 covers 16 residues. From germline, CDR1 is SEHNR and CDR2 FQNEAQ (reference sequence). The V gene end was trimmed by 4 bases and the J gene end by 5 bases; junction bases not matched to a gene: 12. The CDR3 here is CASSSNAFSGMETQYF. The CDR3 DNA reads TGTGCCAGCAGCTCAAACGCGTTTAGCGGGATGGAGACCCAGTACTTC.

This clone has just one count. The J gene is TRBJ2-3, the V gene TRBV6-1; 7 bases fit TRBD2. Unmatched junction bases numbered 13, after V lost 2 bases and J lost 5 bases. The CDR3 covers 17 residues. The germline V gene has CDR1 MNHNS and CDR2 SASEGT. This CDR3 is CASSEHGRGRAEDTQYF. The CDR3 DNA follows: TGTGCCAGCAGTGAACATGGCCGAGGGAGGGCCGAAGATACGCAGTATTTT.

This clone was seen repeatedly, ten times or more. The chain links TRBV28 to TRBJ1-1, with D hard to call. Germline loops: CDR1 MDHEN, CDR2 SYDVKM. The CDR3 consists of 17 residues. Trimming took off 1 base at V and 0 bases at J, with 15 bases between the two ends. The DNA of the CDR3 is TGTGCCAGCAGTTTATCCCCCGGGGTCCCCATGAACACTGAAGCTTTCTTT. Amino acids: CASSLSPGVPMNTEAFF.

The gene calls are TRBV18 and TRBJ2-3; TRBD2 aligns across 10 bases. Germline V gene data show CDR1 as KGHSH and CDR2 as LQKENI. After removal of 0 bases from V and 2 bases from J, the junction contained 5 bases not matched to a gene. The CDR3 covers 17 residues. The CDR3 sequence: CASSPPFLAGVTDTQYF. The DNA of the CDR3 is TGTGCCAGCTCACCACCGTTTCTAGCGGGGGTCACAGATACGCAGTATTTT. Based on the CDR3 plus reference TRBV18 and TRBJ2-3, the full variable domain is NAGVMQNPRHLVRRRGQEARLRCSPMKGHSHVYWYRQLPEEGLKFMVYLQKENIIDESGMPKERFSAEFPKEGPSILRIQQVVRGDSAAYFCASSPPFLAGVTDTQYFGPGTRLTVL.

The rearrangement uses TRBV28 and TRBJ2-5, with 9 bases identical to TRBD1. Looked up from germline, CDR1 is MDHEN and CDR2 is SYDVKM. Unmatched junction bases numbered 7, after V lost 6 bases and J lost 5 bases. This CDR3 is built from 14 residues. The DNA for the CDR3 is TGTGCCAGCAGCCGACAGGGGGTAGGGGAGACCCAGTACTTC. It is translated as CASSRQGVGETQYF.

A note on this clone: At one of its ends the junction is not consistent with the germline gene, which may arise from a read error. The chain couples TRBV28 to TRBJ2-1; 12 positions match TRBD2. CDR1 and CDR2 (germline): MDHEN, SYDVKM. The length of the CDR3 is 14 residues. CDR3 residues: CASRPTSGRPYGLF. CDR3 DNA sequence: TGTGCCAGCAGACCGACTAGCGGGAGACCCTATGGGCTCTTC.

The V call is TRBV7-3, the J call TRBJ1-1; 7 nucleotides line up with TRBD1. Germline loops: CDR1 SGHTA, CDR2 FQGTGA. The CDR3 has 12 residues. The J segment lost 5 bases and the V segment lost 5 bases, leaving 2 bases of the junction unmatched. The CDR3 protein is CASSQGDTEAFF. CDR3 bases: TGTGCCAGCAGCCAGGGGGATACTGAAGCTTTCTTT.

The rearrangement links TRBV19 to TRBJ1-2; D is possibly TRBD1 (5 bases). The V end was cut by 3 bases, the J end by 8 bases, with 22 bases between. Per the germline V gene, CDR1 is LNHDA and CDR2 is SQIVND (reference sequence). This CDR3 is 16 amino acids long. CDR3 bases: TGTGCCAGTAGTATTTCCCCCTGGGGGAGGAATCGGGGCTACACCTTC. Its protein is CASSISPWGRNRGYTF.

The CDR3 nucleotides are TGTGCCAGCTCACCACGATTGTCAGATTACAATGAGCAGTTCTTC. It is translated as CASSPRLSDYNEQFF. The genes are TRBV18 and TRBJ2-1, with D uncertain. The CDR3 covers 15 residues. Trimming shortened V by 1 base and J by 4 bases, and 11 bases separated the two germline ends. Germline-derived CDR1 and CDR2 are KGHSH and LQKENI.

The rearrangement links TRBV5-5 to TRBJ2-2; 7 bases are a match to TRBD1. V shed 4 bases and J 5 bases; nucleotides not matched to a gene: 8. CDR1 and CDR2 from the germline V gene are SGHKS and YYEKEE (reference sequence). This CDR3 has 15 amino acids. The CDR3 sequence is CASSQAQQGTGELFF. CDR3 bases: TGTGCCAGCAGCCAGGCCCAACAGGGGACCGGGGAGCTGTTTTTT.

The chain couples TRBV2 to TRBJ1-2; 8 bases are shared with TRBD1. CDR1 is SNHLY, CDR2 FYNNEI, per germline. CDR3 length: 16 residues. Trimming at V came to 0 bases and at J to 4 bases, leaving 7 bases not matched to a gene. CDR3 in amino acids: CASSEARTGRGYGYTF. The CDR3 nucleotides are TGTGCCAGCAGTGAAGCGAGGACAGGGAGAGGCTATGGCTACACCTTC.

The V call is TRBV7-2, the J call TRBJ2-1; 8 bases align to TRBD2. V lost 0 bases and J lost 7; bases outside the gene matches: 17. Germline CDR1 and CDR2: SGHTA and FQGNSA. The CDR3 is 19 amino acids. CDR3 in amino acids: CASSLAISGISGDWNEQFF. CDR3 bases: TGTGCCAGCAGCTTAGCAATTTCGGGGATTAGCGGGGACTGGAATGAGCAGTTCTTC.

In this sample, this clone turned up many times. The chain recombines TRBV10-1 with TRBJ1-2; perhaps TRBD1 as D (5 bases). The CDR3 covers 15 residues. CDR1 is WNHNN, CDR2 SYGVQD, per germline (reference sequence). The V end lost 7 bases, the J end lost 3 bases, and 18 bases lay between the germline ends. CDR3 loop: CASTPGWTPHYGYTF. The DNA for the CDR3 is TGCGCCAGCACCCCAGGTTGGACACCGCACTATGGCTACACCTTC.

This sequence joins TRBV19 and TRBJ2-2, with 11 bases that match TRBD2. The ends lost 5 bases at V and 7 bases at J; junction bases unmatched: 0. Germline assignment: CDR1 LNHDA and CDR2 SQIVND (reference sequence). The CDR3 is 13 amino acids. In DNA, the CDR3 is TGTGCCAGTAGTGGACTAGCGGGCGGGGAGCTGTTTTTT. This gives the protein CASSGLAGGELFF.

The J gene is TRBJ1-3, the V gene TRBV25-1; D gene uncertain. Per the germline V gene, CDR1 is MGHDK and CDR2 is SYGVNS. The CDR3 is made up of 13 amino acids. With 6 bases removed from V and 4 bases from J, the gap between germline ends came to 10 bases. Written as DNA, the CDR3 is TGTGCCAGCAGGGGCGATGTAGGAAACACCATATATTTT. Its protein is CASRGDVGNTIYF.

The chain has TRBV11-3 and TRBJ2-1; 14 bases align to TRBD2. CDR1 and CDR2 from the germline V gene are SGHNT and YENEEA. Trimming at V came to 5 bases and at J to 15 bases, leaving 6 bases not matched to a gene. The CDR3 runs to 13 residues. The CDR3 here is CASSKGLAGVPFF. In DNA form, the CDR3 reads TGTGCCAGCAGCAAGGGACTAGCGGGAGTGCCGTTCTTC.

The chain joins TRBV28 to TRBJ2-3; TRBD1 matches 9 bases. Germline V lookup: CDR1 MDHEN, CDR2 SYDVKM. The CDR3 consists of 14 residues. The V gene end was trimmed by 7 bases and the J gene end by 3 bases; junction bases not matched to a gene: 5. CDR3 bases: TGTGCCAGCAAAGGGACAGGGACGACAGATACGCAGTATTTT. As protein: CASKGTGTTDTQYF.

This clone has only one observation. The V call is TRBV19, the J call TRBJ1-1, with 8 bases that match TRBD1. The V gene end was trimmed by 5 bases and the J gene end by 5 bases; junction bases not matched to a gene: 7. The germline V gene has CDR1 LNHDA and CDR2 SQIVND (reference sequence). The CDR3 is 14 amino acids. CDR3 region: CASSPQGAGTEAFF. The CDR3 nucleotides read TGTGCCAGTAGTCCTCAGGGGGCGGGGACTGAAGCTTTCTTT. Variable domain in full (rest from reference TRBV19 and TRBJ1-1): DGGITQSPKYLFRKEGQNVTLSCEQNLNHDAMYWYRQDPGQGLRLIYYSQIVNDFQKGDIAEGYSVSREKKESFPLTVTSAQKNPTAFYLCASSPQGAGTEAFFGQGTRLTVV.

This chain links TRBV18 with TRBJ2-1; TRBD2 matches 9 bases. Per the germline V gene, CDR1 is KGHSH and CDR2 is LQKENI. This CDR3 has 19 residues. V shed 3 bases, J shed 6 bases, and the junction held 18 bases outside the gene matches. Written as DNA, the CDR3 is TGTGCCAGCTCACCGTACCAATTCACAGGACTAGCGAATATCAATGAGCAGTTCTTC. It is translated as CASSPYQFTGLANINEQFF.

This clone was recorded once. J is TRBJ1-1 and V is TRBV27; 7 nucleotides align to TRBD1. Germline-derived CDR1 and CDR2 are MNHEY and SMNVEV (reference sequence). The CDR3 has 14 amino acids. J lost 4 bases, V lost 6 bases, and 8 bases had no gene match. CDR3 bases: TGTGCCAGCAGCAAACCGGACAGGCCCACTGAAGCTTTCTTT. Amino acid sequence: CASSKPDRPTEAFF.

The chain has TRBV13 and TRBJ1-1; D perhaps matches TRBD1 (6 bases). The CDR3 runs to 16 residues. Trimming left V 5 bases short and J 0 bases short, with 16 bases between. Germline V gene sequence: CDR1 PRHDT, CDR2 FYEKMQ (reference sequence). The CDR3 spells CASSQIQGLLNTEAFF. DNA for the CDR3: TGTGCCAGCAGCCAAATACAGGGTCTTCTGAACACTGAAGCTTTCTTT. The variable domain in full, with the rest retrieved from reference TRBV13 and TRBJ1-1, is AAGVIQSPRHLIKEKRETATLKCYPIPRHDTVYWYQQGPGQDPQFLISFYEKMQSDKGSIPDRFSAQQFSDYHSELNMSSLELGDSALYFCASSQIQGLLNTEAFFGQGTRLTVV.

The chain is built from TRBV4-1 and TRBJ1-4; D may be TRBD1 (5 bases). The CDR3 consists of 16 residues. V was trimmed by 1 base and J by 7 bases, leaving 16 bases between them. Germline values: CDR1 MGHRA, CDR2 YSYEKL. CDR3 amino acids: CASSQGARLGREKLFF. The CDR3 bases are TGCGCCAGCAGCCAAGGGGCGCGACTGGGGCGTGAAAAACTGTTTTTT.

The chain uses TRBV30 and TRBJ2-7, with D possibly TRBD2 on 6 matching bases. V shed 5 bases and J shed 4 bases, with 21 bases lying between them. Germline V lookup: CDR1 GTSNPN, CDR2 SVGIG (reference sequence). The CDR3 is 15 amino acids. The CDR3 reads CAWVAQTSKVYEQYF. The DNA for the CDR3 is TGTGCCTGGGTAGCCCAGACTAGTAAGGTTTACGAGCAGTACTTC.

The chain links TRBV19 to TRBJ2-7; no definite D call. CDR1 is LNHDA and CDR2 is SQIVND in the germline V gene (reference sequence). The CDR3 sequence is 11 residues long. Trimming cost V 9 bases and J 0 bases, with 6 bases left between them. CDR3 DNA sequence: TGTGCCAGATCATCCTCCTACGAGCAGTACTTC. Translation gives CARSSSYEQYF.